These T cell receptor beta chains were read from a single sample in a study of blood T cell repertoires in COVID-19. Produced via immunoSEQ multiplex PCR; TCRdb's table is partial and in-frame only. The sample comprises 230,000 or so clones, over 75% of which are singletons, and about 5% rests with the top ten. What was sequenced was peripheral blood. The receptor source for this set is a human donor in a cohort sampled during active COVID-19. Both conserved end residues are part of each CDR3. D genes are given only for firm matches. Some rows mark clone size as missing; the rest say once, few, many or name a class of expanded clone.

TRBV5-1,TRBJ2-1,-,TRBD2,CASSPPGLATYNEQFF,TGCGCCAGCAGCCCACCGGGACTAGCGACCTACAATGAGCAGTTCTTC
TRBV7-9,TRBJ2-7,-,TRBD1,CASSLLGGQHLYEQYF,TGTGCCAGCAGCCTCTTAGGGGGACAGCATCTCTACGAGCAGTACTTC
TRBV18,TRBJ1-4,-,TRBD1,CASSLSQGGPEKLFF,TGTGCCAGCTCACTCTCACAGGGGGGCCCTGAAAAACTGTTTTTT
TRBV3-1/TRBV3-2,TRBJ2-7,once,-,CASSQVRRLVPYEQYF,TGTGCCAGCAGCCAGGTGAGAAGACTAGTACCCTACGAGCAGTACTTC
TRBV25-1,TRBJ2-4,-,TRBD2,CASSLTSGGSQGNIQYF,TGTGCCAGCAGTCTAACTTCGGGGGGTAGCCAAGGGAACATTCAGTACTTC
TRBV9,TRBJ2-1,-,TRBD2,CASSPRLAGGYNEQFF,TGTGCCAGCAGCCCCCGACTAGCGGGAGGGTACAATGAGCAGTTCTTC
TRBV10-3,TRBJ2-7,-,TRBD1,CAISERTGGYEQYF,TGTGCCATCAGCGAAAGGACAGGGGGCTACGAGCAGTACTTC
TRBV7-9,TRBJ2-7,-,-,CASSLPLQDYEQYF,TGTGCCAGCAGCCTCCCCCTACAGGACTACGAGCAGTACTTC
TRBV28,TRBJ2-7,-,TRBD1,CASSLTGYYEQYF,TGTGCCAGCAGCCTGACAGGGTACTACGAGCAGTACTTC
TRBV9,TRBJ2-2,-,TRBD2,CASSRGVAGELFF,TGTGCCAGCAGCCGGGGGGTGGCCGGGGAGCTGTTTTTT
TRBV7-8,TRBJ1-1,-,-,CASSPPRARNTETFF,TGTGCCAGCAGCCCCCCGAGGGCACGGAACACTGAAACTTTCTTT
TRBV24-1,TRBJ2-3,-,-,CATGGGTDTQYF,TGTGCCACTGGGGGCGGCACAGATACGCAGTATTTT
TRBV6-4,TRBJ2-7,few,-,CASSESLRETSYEQYF,TGTGCCAGCAGTGAGTCTCTGCGGGAAACCTCCTACGAGCAGTACTTC
TRBV14,TRBJ2-3,-,TRBD2,CASSQPTSGIYYGTDTQYF,TGTGCCAGCAGCCAACCCACTAGCGGGATTTATTACGGCACAGATACGCAGTATTTT
TRBV6-6,TRBJ2-7,-,TRBD1,CASRAGGNEQYF,TGTGCCAGCAGAGCAGGGGGAAACGAGCAGTACTTC
TRBV2,TRBJ1-1,few,-,CASSDLFNTEAFF,TGTGCCAGCAGTGACCTCTTCAACACTGAAGCTTTCTTT
TRBV6-4,TRBJ2-1,-,TRBD2,CASSEILAGEQFF,TGTGCCAGCAGTGAGATCCTAGCGGGGGAGCAGTTCTTC
TRBV11-1,TRBJ2-7,-,TRBD2,CASSLIAGSSYEQYF,TGTGCCAGCAGCTTAATAGCGGGCAGCTCCTACGAGCAGTACTTC
TRBV21-1,TRBJ2-6,-,-,CASSKPSSGANVLTF,TGTGCCAGCAGCAAACCGAGCTCTGGGGCCAACGTCCTGACTTTC
TRBV19,TRBJ2-7,-,-,CASSIDYRGTREQYF,TGTGCCAGTAGTATAGATTACCGGGGGACCAGGGAGCAGTACTTC
TRBV18,TRBJ2-5,-,TRBD2,CASSPLAGGPFETQYF,TGTGCCAGCTCACCCCTAGCGGGAGGGCCTTTTGAGACCCAGTACTTC
TRBV5-6,TRBJ2-7,-,TRBD2,CASSFHPSGRYPSEQYF,TGTGCCAGCAGCTTTCACCCGAGCGGGAGGTACCCTAGTGAGCAGTACTTC
TRBV6-5,TRBJ1-5,-,-,CASSYTGRQPQHF,TGTGCCAGCAGTTATACAGGGAGACAGCCCCAGCATTTT
TRBV6-5,TRBJ2-6,-,-,CASSLRSSGANVLTF,TGTGCCAGCAGTCTCCGGAGCTCTGGGGCCAACGTCCTGACTTTC
TRBV19,TRBJ1-5,-,TRBD1,CASSIVGTANQPQHF,TGTGCCAGTAGTATAGTGGGGACAGCCAATCAGCCCCAGCATTTT
TRBV5-5,TRBJ1-5,-,-,CASSVAGRNQPQHF,TGTGCCAGCAGCGTTGCGGGTCGCAATCAGCCCCAGCATTTT
TRBV9,TRBJ1-4,-,TRBD1,CASSTDRGEKLFF,TGTGCCAGCAGCACGGACAGGGGCGAAAAACTGTTTTTT
TRBV4-2,TRBJ1-2,-,-,CASSQERQLSRTF,TGTGCCAGCAGCCAAGAGAGGCAGCTGAGCCGCACCTTC
TRBV5-4,TRBJ2-7,-,-,CASSLAGAGSYEQYF,TGTGCCAGCAGCTTAGCAGGTGCAGGCTCCTACGAGCAGTACTTC
TRBV6-4,TRBJ1-6,-,TRBD1,CASRLGQVPYNSPLHF,TGTGCCAGCAGACTGGGACAGGTTCCTTATAATTCACCCCTCCACTTT
TRBV30,TRBJ1-1,-,TRBD1,CAWRTGGYTEAFF,TGTGCCTGGAGGACAGGGGGATACACTGAAGCTTTCTTT
TRBV6-5,TRBJ2-5,-,TRBD2,CASSPLAGGETQYF,TGTGCCAGCAGTCCTCTAGCGGGAGGAGAGACCCAGTACTTC
TRBV28,TRBJ2-7,-,-,CASSSLGQNGYEQYF,TGTGCCAGCAGTTCACTCGGACAGAATGGATACGAGCAGTACTTC
TRBV6-5,TRBJ2-1,-,TRBD2,CASSGLAGGSEQFF,TGTGCCAGCAGCGGACTAGCGGGAGGGAGTGAGCAGTTCTTC